Presented here are 8 T cell receptor beta chains from one specimen sequenced in a study of radiation and T cells in renal cell carcinoma. This table comes from immunoSEQ multiplex PCR, and its TCRdb copy is limited to in-frame clones, with some not included. Here the sample spans some 130,000 clones, about 88% being singletons. Time point here: blood 2 weeks post-SBRT. Treatment denoted: 15 Gy SBRT to primary tumor, nephrectomy 4 weeks later. The material was blood, obtained from a patient whose treatment included radiotherapy and nephrectomy. Receptor source: a woman aged 65 to 85 with renal cell carcinoma.

V and J are TRBV6-5 and TRBJ2-1, with D possibly TRBD2 on 5 matching bases. CDR1 MNHEY and CDR2 SVGAGI come from the germline V gene. The V end lost 5 bases, the J end lost 7 bases, and 12 bases lay between the germline ends. This CDR3 region has 13 residues. The CDR3 loop is CASSPGVQNEQFF. In nucleotides, the CDR3 is TGTGCCAGCAGTCCCGGGGTCCAGAATGAGCAGTTCTTC.

The chain combines TRBV7-2 with TRBJ2-7, with D maybe TRBD2 (5 bases). Trimming pared 5 bases from V and 2 bases from J, leaving 10 bases between. There are 13 residues in the CDR3. Germline-derived CDR1 and CDR2 are SGHTA and FQGNSA. CDR3 DNA sequence: TGTGCCAGCAGCCCCCGGGGTGCCTACGAGCAGTACTTC. This encodes CASSPRGAYEQYF. Looking up the rest from reference TRBV7-2 and TRBJ2-7 gives the full variable domain: GAGVSQSPSNKVTEKGKDVELRCDPISGHTALYWYRQSLGQGLEFLIYFQGNSAPDKSGLPSDRFSAERTGGSVSTLTIQRTQQEDSAVYLCASSPRGAYEQYFGPGTRLTVT.

The V call is TRBV5-1, the J call TRBJ1-3; 7 nucleotides line up with TRBD1. The CDR3 contains 16 residues. V lost 1 base, J lost 0 bases, and 4 bases stayed unmatched. Germline assignment: CDR1 SGHRS and CDR2 YFSETQ. The CDR3 reads CASSLTGAPSGNTIYF. The CDR3 DNA is TGCGCCAGCAGCTTGACAGGGGCCCCCTCTGGAAACACCATATATTTT.

The chain carries TRBV5-1 and TRBJ1-1; D not certain. CDR1 and CDR2 (germline): SGHRS, YFSETQ. The V end lost 0 bases, the J end lost 5 bases, and 14 bases lay between the germline ends. The CDR3 contains 15 residues. CDR3 protein: CASSLEAPSATEAFF. The CDR3 DNA is TGCGCCAGCAGCTTGGAGGCCCCATCGGCTACTGAAGCTTTCTTT.

This clone has a single count. This chain uses TRBV7-3 with TRBJ2-2; TRBD2 aligns across 12 bases. CDR1 and CDR2 from the germline V gene are SGHTA and FQGTGA. With 4 bases clipped from V and 5 bases from J, the junction kept 11 bases outside the gene matches. The length of the CDR3 is 18 residues. The CDR3: CASSSGLAGPAGTGELFF. DNA for the CDR3: TGTGCCAGCAGCTCCGGACTAGCGGGACCCGCGGGGACCGGGGAGCTGTTTTTT.

A single count supports this clone. V is TRBV18 and J is TRBJ1-1, with TRBD1 as a possible D gene (5 bases). Germline V CDR1 and CDR2: KGHSH, LQKENI. This CDR3 spans 14 amino acids. V lost 6 bases, J lost 6 bases, and 17 bases lay in between. CDR3 bases: TGTGCCAGCTCCCTTAGGGACCGTGGGTCTGAAGCTTTCTTT. Protein sequence: CASSLRDRGSEAFF.

The chain combines TRBV5-1 with TRBJ2-5; D unclear. CDR3 length equals 15 residues. Trimming took off 5 bases at V and 1 base at J, with 15 bases between the two ends. Germline CDR1 and CDR2: SGHRS and YFSETQ. DNA of the CDR3: TGCGCCAGCAGTCACTCAGAACACTTCCAAGAGACCCAGTACTTC. Amino acid sequence: CASSHSEHFQETQYF.

V and J are TRBV7-8 and TRBJ1-2, with TRBD1 matching over 10 bases. V dropped 5 bases and J dropped 1; count of bases not matched to a gene: 10. Germline CDR1 SGHVS, CDR2 FQNEAQ. This CDR3 contains 17 residues. CDR3 protein: CASSNRDRGRVNYGYTF. The CDR3 bases are TGTGCCAGCAGCAACCGGGACAGGGGTCGGGTTAACTATGGCTACACCTTC.